Included here is one T cell receptor (beta chain) sequence, with context. Its antigen remains unidentified. The data stem from a study of cytomegalovirus exposure and HLA in healthy donors. Study results and limitations: Later on, an analysis showed TCR association rates differing by HLA locus, with DRB1 the most and HLA-C the fewest. A later analysis showed HLA-associated TCR beta chains outstripping equally common others in clonal expansion. TCR beta V segments were, for the most part, productive about 87% or about 30% of the time in an earlier analysis.

Use of 60 Vbeta and 13 Jbeta primers characterized the PCR. Authors' data handling: Counted up in a later analysis, unique TCR beta chains came to 65 million to 100 million, with around 10 million shared. This table comes from immunoSEQ multiplex PCR, and its TCRdb copy is limited to in-frame clones, with some not included. V, J and clone size are those of that table, while D and trimming were read from the DNA. The profile shows about 93,000 clones, just under 80% of them singletons. The CDR3 extends over 11 amino acids. Germline V gives CDR1 SNHLY, CDR2 FYNNEI. The V end lost 6 bases, the J end lost 12 bases, and 13 bases lay between the germline ends.

Specimen: PBMCs. V is TRBV2 and J is TRBJ2-3, with a possible D match to TRBD1 (6 bases). The TCR comes from a woman aged 40 to 55 in good health and CMV-seronegative. The CDR3 sequence is CASSAGTRQYF. The CDR3 nucleotides are TGTGCCAGCAGCGCCGGGACACGTCAGTATTTT.